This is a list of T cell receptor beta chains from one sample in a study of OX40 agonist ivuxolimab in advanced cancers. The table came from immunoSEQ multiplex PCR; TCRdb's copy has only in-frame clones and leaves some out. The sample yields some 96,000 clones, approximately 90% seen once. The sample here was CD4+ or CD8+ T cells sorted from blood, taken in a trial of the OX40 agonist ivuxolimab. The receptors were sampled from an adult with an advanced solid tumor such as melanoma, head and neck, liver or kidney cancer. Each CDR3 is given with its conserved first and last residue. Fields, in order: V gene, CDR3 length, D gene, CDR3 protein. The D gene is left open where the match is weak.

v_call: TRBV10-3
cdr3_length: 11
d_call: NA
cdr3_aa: CAIGQLNEQYF

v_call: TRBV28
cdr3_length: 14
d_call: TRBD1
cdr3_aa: CASSLRDRSYGYTF

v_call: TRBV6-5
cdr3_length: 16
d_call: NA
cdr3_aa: CASSYSQASGTGELFF

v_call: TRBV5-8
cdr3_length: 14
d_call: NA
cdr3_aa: CASSLAGRATEAFF

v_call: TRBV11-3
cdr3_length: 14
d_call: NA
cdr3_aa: CASSLVGAKNIQYF

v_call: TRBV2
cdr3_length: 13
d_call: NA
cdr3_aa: CASGQTLGNTIYF

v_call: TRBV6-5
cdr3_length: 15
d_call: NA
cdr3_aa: CASSYSPARGTEAFF

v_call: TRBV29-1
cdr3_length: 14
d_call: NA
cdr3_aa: CSVAQGSGANVLTF

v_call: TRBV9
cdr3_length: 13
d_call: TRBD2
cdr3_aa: CASGLAGGGEQFF

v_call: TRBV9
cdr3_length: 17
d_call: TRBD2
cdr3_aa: CASSVGLGTSGKDEQFF

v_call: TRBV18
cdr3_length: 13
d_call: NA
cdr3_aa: CASSLTQGHEQYF

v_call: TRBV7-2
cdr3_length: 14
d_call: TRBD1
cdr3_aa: CASSPRTGLDTQYF

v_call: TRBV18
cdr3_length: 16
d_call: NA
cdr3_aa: CASSRDPRDTDNEQFF

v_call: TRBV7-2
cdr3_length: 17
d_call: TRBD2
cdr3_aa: CASSLAFALAGENEQFF

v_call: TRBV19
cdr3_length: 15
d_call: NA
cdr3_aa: CATREQAKMNTEAFF

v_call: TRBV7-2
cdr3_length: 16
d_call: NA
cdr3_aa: CASSRRSASLSYEQYF

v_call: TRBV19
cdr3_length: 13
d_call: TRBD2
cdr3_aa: CAGPAGPYNERFF

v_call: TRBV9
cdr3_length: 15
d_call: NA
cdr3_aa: CASSVAAGRGNEQFF

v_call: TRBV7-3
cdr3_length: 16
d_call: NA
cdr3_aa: CASSLTSRLSTDTQYF

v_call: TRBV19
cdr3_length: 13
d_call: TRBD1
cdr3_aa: CANPRDRVYEQYF

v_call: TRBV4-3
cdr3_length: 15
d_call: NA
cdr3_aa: CASSQDLGVAGTQYF

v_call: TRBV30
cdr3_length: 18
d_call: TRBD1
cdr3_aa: CAWSDTGQGVFSNQPQHF

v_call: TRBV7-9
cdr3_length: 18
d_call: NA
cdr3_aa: CASSLESGERMFEDEQFF

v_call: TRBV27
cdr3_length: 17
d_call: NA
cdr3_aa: CASSYQGGIGGVTEAFF

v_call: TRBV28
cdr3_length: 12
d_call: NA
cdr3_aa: CASRRSSYEQYF

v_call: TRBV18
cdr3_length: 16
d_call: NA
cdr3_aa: CASSPPTVLGDYGYTF

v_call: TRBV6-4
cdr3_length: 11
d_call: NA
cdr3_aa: CASSVSCEQYF

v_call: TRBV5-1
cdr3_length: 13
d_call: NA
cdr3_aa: CASSLDPRGELFF

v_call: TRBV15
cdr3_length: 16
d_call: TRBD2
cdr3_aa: CATSRFPGLVPDTQYF

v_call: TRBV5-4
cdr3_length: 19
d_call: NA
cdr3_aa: CASSSPMGQEPTGANVLTF

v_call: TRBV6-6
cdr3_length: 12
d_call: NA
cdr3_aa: CASTYSGDGYTF

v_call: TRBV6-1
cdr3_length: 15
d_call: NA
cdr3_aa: CASSERVAGANVLTF

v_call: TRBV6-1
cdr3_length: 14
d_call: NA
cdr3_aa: CASSGDDYNQPQHF

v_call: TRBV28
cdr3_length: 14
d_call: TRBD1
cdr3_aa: CASSFPGGSQPQHF

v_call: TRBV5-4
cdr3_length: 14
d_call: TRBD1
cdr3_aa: CASSSTGGRETQYF

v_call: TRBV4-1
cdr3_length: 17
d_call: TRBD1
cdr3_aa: CASSQVGGTGLVYGYTF

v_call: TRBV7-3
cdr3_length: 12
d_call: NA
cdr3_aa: CASSASLGEQFF

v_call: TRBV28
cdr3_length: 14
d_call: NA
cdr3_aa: CASSLSILLRTQYF

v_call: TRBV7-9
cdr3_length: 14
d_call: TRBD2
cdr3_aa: CASSLRTSEETQYF

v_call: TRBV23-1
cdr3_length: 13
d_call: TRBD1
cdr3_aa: CASRDRDTGELFF

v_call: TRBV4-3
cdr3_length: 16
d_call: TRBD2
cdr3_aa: CASSQVIGGRSYEQYF

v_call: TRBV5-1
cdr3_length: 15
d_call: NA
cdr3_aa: CASSLDPAGSTEAFF

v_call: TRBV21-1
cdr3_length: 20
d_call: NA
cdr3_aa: CASSKVCHSTGLAGVDEQYF

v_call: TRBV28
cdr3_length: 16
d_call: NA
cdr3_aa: CASSPRTIFHQETQYF

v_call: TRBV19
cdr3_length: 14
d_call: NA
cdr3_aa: CASSTSRFPYEQYF

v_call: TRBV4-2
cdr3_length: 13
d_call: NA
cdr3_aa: CASSQGPTGELFF

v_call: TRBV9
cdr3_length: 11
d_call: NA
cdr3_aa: CASPRDTEAFF

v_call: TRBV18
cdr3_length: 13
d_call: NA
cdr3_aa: CASSTVGNTEAFF

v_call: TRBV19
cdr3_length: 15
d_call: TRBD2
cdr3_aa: CASRRGGSGANVLTF

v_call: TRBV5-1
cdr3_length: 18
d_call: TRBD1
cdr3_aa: CASSLLPTGGGGTGELFF